This TCR beta chain appears in the sequencing data of a study of Graves' ophthalmopathy and Graves' hyperthyroidism. Points from the study as a whole: For predicting ophthalmopathy progression, the model had 55% to 71% sensitivity and nearly 75% specificity.

The sample holds many counts of this clonotype. The antigen is not known. Germline CDR1 MGHRA, CDR2 YSYEKL. The V end lost 0 bases, the J end lost 0 bases, and 9 bases lay between the germline ends. The CDR3 is made up of 16 amino acids. Amplification of TCR beta CDR3 regions used RNA transcripts. RT-PCR in the first round used HTBI primers; a second-round multiplex PCR followed. MiXCR, applied by TCRdb to the multiplex PCR reads, yields one record per CDR3 protein. Among under 400,000 distinct CDR3 sequences listed, roughly 17% were seen once. V gene TRBV4-1 combines with J gene TRBJ1-5; D not certain. Material for sequencing was peripheral blood. This TCR was recovered from an adult man with Graves' ophthalmopathy. The CDR3 DNA reads TGCGCCAGCAGCCAAGATTGGCAGTATAGCAATCAGCCCCAGCATTTT. This translates into CASSQDWQYSNQPQHF.